A single sample gave rise to the 8 T cell receptor beta chains below, sequenced in a study of T cell changes during pregnancy in multiple sclerosis. The repertoire was sequenced with immunoSEQ multiplex PCR; TCRdb's copy has only in-frame clones and lacks some. The sample carries 30,000 to 40,000 clones, 85% to 90% recorded once. Sequences were derived from CD8+ T cells from peripheral blood mononuclear cells, sampled in the third trimester of pregnancy. The receptors were gathered from a female donor with multiple sclerosis, enrolled in a pregnancy study.

The CDR3, as DNA: TGCGCCAGCAGTGGGGGGACAGTGGGCGATGAGCAGTTCTTC. Translated, it gives CASSGGTVGDEQFF. The gene calls are TRBV10-1 and TRBJ2-1; 7 bases are shared with TRBD1. Germline lookup yields CDR1 WNHNN and CDR2 SYGVQD (reference sequence). The length of the CDR3 is 14 residues. V was clipped by 4 bases and J by 8 bases; unmatched bases: 8.

This sequence joins TRBV5-4 and TRBJ1-1; 8 bases map to TRBD1. CDR3 size: 17 residues. Germline assignment: CDR1 SGHNT and CDR2 YYREEE (reference sequence). V gave up 4 bases and J gave up 3 bases; unmatched junction bases: 14. The CDR3 spells CASSRPTTGAGYTEAFF. CDR3 DNA sequence: TGTGCCAGCAGCCGCCCGACGACAGGGGCGGGTTACACTGAAGCTTTCTTT.

This clone was detected only once. V usage is TRBV5-6 and J usage is TRBJ1-1, with D possibly TRBD1 on 5 matching bases. Germline V gene lookup returns CDR1 SGHDT and CDR2 YYEEEE. This CDR3 is 13 amino acids long. Trimming pared 0 bases from V and 6 bases from J, leaving 9 bases between. The DNA of the CDR3 is TGTGCCAGCAGCTTGGAAGGGGCGGCTGAAGCTTTCTTT. It yields the protein CASSLEGAAEAFF.

This sequence joins TRBV19 and TRBJ2-7, with D perhaps matching TRBD2 (6 bases). In germline, CDR1 is LNHDA, CDR2 SQIVND (reference sequence). CDR3 length: 15 residues. Trimming removed 5 bases from V and 3 bases from J, with 17 bases in between. The CDR3 DNA sequence: TGTGCCAGTAGTCTCTGGGACTTCTTCAACTACGAGCAGTACTTC. Amino acids: CASSLWDFFNYEQYF.

V and J are TRBV7-2 and TRBJ1-5; D remains ambiguous. Trimming pared 2 bases from V and 0 bases from J, leaving 8 bases between. This CDR3 spans 15 amino acids. Germline assignment: CDR1 SGHTA and CDR2 FQGNSA. This CDR3 is CASSLTVYSNQPQHF. The CDR3 nucleotides read TGTGCCAGCAGCTTAACTGTTTATAGCAATCAGCCCCAGCATTTT.

The chain is built from TRBV27 and TRBJ2-1, with 8 nucleotides matching TRBD1. This CDR3 is built from 15 residues. Germline V gene data show CDR1 as MNHEY and CDR2 as SMNVEV (reference sequence). The V and J ends lost 2 bases and 4 bases, in that order; junction bases with no gene match: 4. CDR3 protein: CASSLRQGAYNEQFF. The CDR3 bases are TGTGCCAGCAGTTTACGTCAGGGGGCGTACAATGAGCAGTTCTTC.

The chain joins TRBV7-2 to TRBJ1-2; TRBD1 might be the D (6 bases). V was pared by 3 bases and J by 4 bases, with 15 bases between. Germline-derived CDR1 and CDR2 are SGHTA and FQGNSA. The CDR3 covers 15 residues. CDR3 region: CASSFGTLFSYGYTF. DNA of the CDR3: TGTGCCAGCAGCTTCGGGACATTATTTAGCTATGGCTACACCTTC.

Note on this clone: The sample has other DNA sequences that encode this CDR3 too. V usage is TRBV6-4 and J usage is TRBJ2-3, with TRBD2 matching over 16 bases. The CDR3 length is 16 residues. Germline CDR1 MRHNA, CDR2 SNTAGT. J was trimmed by 4 bases and V by 4 bases; bases with no gene match: 2. This chain's CDR3 is CASSAGLAGGPDTQYF. CDR3 DNA sequence: TGTGCCAGCAGTGCGGGACTAGCGGGGGGGCCAGATACGCAGTATTTT.